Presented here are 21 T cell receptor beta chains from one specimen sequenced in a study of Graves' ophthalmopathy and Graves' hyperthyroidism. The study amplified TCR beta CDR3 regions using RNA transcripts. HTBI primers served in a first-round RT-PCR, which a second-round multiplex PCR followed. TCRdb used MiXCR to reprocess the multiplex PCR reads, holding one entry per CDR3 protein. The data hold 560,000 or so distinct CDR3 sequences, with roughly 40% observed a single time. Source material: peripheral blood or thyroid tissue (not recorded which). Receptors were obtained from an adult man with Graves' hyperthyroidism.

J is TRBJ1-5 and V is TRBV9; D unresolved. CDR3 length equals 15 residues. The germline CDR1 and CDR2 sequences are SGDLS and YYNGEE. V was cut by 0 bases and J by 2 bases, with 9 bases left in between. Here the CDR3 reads CASSVGGNGNQPQHF. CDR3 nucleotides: TGTGCCAGCAGCGTAGGGGGTAACGGCAATCAGCCCCAGCATTTT.

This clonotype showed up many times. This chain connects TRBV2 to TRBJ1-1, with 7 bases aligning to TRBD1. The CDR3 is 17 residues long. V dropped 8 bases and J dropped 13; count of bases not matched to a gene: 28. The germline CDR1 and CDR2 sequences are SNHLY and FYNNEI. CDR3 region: CASGPPRQGVSQLGVFF. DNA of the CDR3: TGTGCCAGCGGGCCACCTCGACAGGGAGTCTCTCAGTTGGGGGTTTTCTTT.

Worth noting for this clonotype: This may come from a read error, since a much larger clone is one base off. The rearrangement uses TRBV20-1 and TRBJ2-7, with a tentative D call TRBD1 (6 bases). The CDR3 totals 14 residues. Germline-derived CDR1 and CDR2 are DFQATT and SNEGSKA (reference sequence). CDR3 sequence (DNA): TGCAGTGCTAGAACTACAGGGATGAACTACGAGCGGTACTTC. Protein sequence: CSARTTGMNYERYF.

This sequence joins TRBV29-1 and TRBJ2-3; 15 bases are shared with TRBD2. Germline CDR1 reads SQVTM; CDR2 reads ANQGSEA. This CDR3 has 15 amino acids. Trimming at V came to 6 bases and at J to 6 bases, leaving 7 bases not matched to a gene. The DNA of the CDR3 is TGCAGCGTCGATAGGACTAGCGGGGGGGGGGATACGCAGTATTTT. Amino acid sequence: CSVDRTSGGGDTQYF.

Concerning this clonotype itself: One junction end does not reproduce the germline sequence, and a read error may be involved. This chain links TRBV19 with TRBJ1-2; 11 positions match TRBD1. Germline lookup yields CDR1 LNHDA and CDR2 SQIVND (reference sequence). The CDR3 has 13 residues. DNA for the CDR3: TGTGCCAGCTGCCCGGACAGGGGGCATGGCCACACCTTC. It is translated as CASCPDRGHGHTF.

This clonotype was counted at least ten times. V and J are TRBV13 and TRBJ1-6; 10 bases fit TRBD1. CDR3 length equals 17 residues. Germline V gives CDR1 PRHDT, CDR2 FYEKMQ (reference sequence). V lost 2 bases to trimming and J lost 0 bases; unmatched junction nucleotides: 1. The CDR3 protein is CASSLRDRGSYNSPLHF. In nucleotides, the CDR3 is TGTGCCAGCAGCTTACGGGACAGGGGCTCCTATAATTCACCCCTCCACTTT.

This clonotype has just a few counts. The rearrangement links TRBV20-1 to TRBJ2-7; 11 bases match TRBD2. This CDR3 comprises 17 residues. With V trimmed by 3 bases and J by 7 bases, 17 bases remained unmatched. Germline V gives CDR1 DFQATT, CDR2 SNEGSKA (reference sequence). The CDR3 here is CSASRLAGSPGDHEQYF. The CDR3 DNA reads TGCAGTGCTAGTAGACTAGCGGGATCCCCGGGTGACCATGAGCAGTACTTC.

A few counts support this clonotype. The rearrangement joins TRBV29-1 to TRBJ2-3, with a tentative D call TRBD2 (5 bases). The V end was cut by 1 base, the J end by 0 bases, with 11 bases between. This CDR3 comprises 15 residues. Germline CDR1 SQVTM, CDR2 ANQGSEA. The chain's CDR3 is CSVEVALASTDTQYF. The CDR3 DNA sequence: TGCAGCGTTGAAGTGGCCTTAGCGAGCACAGATACGCAGTATTTT.

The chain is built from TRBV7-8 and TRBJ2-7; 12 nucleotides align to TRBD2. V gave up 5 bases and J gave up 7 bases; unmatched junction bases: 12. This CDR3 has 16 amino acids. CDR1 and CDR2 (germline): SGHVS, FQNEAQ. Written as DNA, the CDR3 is TGTGCCAGCAGCACGACTAGCGGGAGCTCCTACAATGAGCAGTACTTC. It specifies CASSTTSGSSYNEQYF.

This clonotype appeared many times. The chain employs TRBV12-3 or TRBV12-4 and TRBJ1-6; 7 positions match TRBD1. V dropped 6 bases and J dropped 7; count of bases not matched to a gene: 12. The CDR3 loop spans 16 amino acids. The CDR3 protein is CASRDGTEGANSPLHF. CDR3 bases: TGTGCCAGCAGGGATGGGACGGAGGGGGCAAATTCACCCCTCCACTTT.

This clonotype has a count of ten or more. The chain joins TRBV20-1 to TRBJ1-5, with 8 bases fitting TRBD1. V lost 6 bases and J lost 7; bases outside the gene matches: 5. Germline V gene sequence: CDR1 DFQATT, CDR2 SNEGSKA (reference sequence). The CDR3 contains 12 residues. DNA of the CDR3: TGCAGTGCAGACAGGGGAGGCCAGCCCCAGCATTTT. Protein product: CSADRGGQPQHF.

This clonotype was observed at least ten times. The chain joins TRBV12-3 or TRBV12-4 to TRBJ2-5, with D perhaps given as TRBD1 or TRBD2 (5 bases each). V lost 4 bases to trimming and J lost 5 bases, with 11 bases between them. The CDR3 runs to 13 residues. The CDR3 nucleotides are TGTGCCAGCAGTTCAGGGAGAGCGGAGACCCAGTACTTC. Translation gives CASSSGRAETQYF.

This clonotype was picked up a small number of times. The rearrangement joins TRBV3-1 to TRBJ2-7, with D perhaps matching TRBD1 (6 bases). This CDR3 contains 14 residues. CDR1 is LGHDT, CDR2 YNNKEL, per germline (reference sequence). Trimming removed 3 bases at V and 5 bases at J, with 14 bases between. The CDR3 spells CASSHSTGSNEQYF. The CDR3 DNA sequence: TGTGCCAGCAGCCACTCCACAGGGTCCAACGAGCAGTACTTC.

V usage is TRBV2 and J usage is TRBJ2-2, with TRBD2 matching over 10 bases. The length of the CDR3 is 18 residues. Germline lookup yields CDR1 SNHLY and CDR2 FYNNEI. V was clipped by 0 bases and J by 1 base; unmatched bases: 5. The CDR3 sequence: CASSEALRLAGNTGELFF. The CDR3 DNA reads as TGTGCCAGCAGTGAAGCGCTTCGACTAGCGGGGAACACCGGGGAGCTGTTTTTT.

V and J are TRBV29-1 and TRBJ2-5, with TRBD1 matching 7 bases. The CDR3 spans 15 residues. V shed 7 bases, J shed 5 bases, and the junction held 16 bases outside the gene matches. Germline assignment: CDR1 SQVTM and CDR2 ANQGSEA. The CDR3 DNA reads TGCAGCGCCAGCAGCTTGGTAGGGGGCGAGGAGACCCAGTACTTC. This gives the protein CSASSLVGGEETQYF.

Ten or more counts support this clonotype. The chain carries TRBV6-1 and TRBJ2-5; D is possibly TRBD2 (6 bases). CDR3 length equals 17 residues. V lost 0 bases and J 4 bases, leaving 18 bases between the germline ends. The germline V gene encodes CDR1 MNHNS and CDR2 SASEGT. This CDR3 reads CASSEALYRQGGETQYF. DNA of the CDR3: TGTGCCAGCAGTGAAGCCTTGTACCGCCAGGGAGGAGAGACCCAGTACTTC.

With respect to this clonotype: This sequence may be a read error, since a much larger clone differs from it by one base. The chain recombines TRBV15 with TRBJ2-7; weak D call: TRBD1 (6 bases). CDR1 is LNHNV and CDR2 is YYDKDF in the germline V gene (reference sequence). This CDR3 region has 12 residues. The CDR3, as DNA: TGTGCCGCCAGCGGACAGAGCTACGAGCAGTACTTC. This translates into CAASGQSYEQYF.

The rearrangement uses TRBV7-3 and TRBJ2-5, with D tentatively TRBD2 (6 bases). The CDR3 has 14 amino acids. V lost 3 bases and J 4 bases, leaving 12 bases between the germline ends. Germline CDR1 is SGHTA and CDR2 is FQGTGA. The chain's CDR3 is CASSFSGGGETQYF. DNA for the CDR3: TGTGCCAGCAGCTTTTCCGGGGGAGGAGAGACCCAGTACTTC.

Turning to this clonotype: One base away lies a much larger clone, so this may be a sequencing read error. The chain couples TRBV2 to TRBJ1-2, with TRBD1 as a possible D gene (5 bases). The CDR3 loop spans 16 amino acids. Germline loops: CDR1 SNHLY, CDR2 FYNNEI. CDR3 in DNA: TGTGCCAGCGGTGAATGGCCGGGGGGAGATGACTATGGCTACACCTTC. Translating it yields CASGEWPGGDDYGYTF.

CDR3 region: CASSSGQGVGTEDTQYF. The DNA for the CDR3 is TGTGCCAGCAGTTCTGGACAGGGGGTCGGAACGGAAGATACGCAGTATTTT. V is TRBV2 and J is TRBJ2-2; TRBD1 aligns across 10 bases. The J call may be faulty, since TRBJ2-3 better matches the DNA end. The CDR3 sequence is 17 residues long. The V gene's germline CDR1 is SNHLY and CDR2 FYNNEI.

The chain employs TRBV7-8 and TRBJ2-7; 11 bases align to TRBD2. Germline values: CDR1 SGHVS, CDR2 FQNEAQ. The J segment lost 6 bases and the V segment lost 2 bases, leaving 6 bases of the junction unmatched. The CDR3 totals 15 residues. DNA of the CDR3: TGTGCCAGCAGCTTATCCCTAGCGGGAGGTAGCGAGCAGTACTTC. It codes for CASSLSLAGGSEQYF.